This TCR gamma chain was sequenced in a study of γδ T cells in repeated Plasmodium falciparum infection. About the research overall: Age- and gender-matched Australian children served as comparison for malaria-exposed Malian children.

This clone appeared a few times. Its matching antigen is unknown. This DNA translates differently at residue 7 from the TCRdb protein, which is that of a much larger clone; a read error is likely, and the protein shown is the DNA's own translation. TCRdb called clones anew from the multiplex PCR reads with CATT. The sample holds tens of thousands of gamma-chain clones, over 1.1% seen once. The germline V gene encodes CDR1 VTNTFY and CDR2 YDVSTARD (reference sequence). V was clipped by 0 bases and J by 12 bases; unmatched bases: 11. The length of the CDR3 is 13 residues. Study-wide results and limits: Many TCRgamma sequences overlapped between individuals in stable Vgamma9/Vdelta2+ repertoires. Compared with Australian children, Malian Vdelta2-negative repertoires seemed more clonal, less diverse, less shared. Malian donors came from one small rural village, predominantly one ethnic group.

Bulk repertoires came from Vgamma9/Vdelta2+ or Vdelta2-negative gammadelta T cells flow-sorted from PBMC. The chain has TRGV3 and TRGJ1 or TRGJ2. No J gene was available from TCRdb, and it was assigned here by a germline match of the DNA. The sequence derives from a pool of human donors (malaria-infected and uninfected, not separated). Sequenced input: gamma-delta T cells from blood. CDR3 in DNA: TGTGCCACCTGGGACAGGCGATTGCGGGCGAAACTCTTT. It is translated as CATWDRRLRAKLF.